The T cell receptor beta chain described here comes from a study of post-analysis software for immune sequencing data. Study-level information: Disease trajectories encompassed relapsing-remitting, secondary progressive and progressive-relapsing multiple sclerosis. Findings of the study overall: Five or six TRBV segments were more frequent in patients than controls; TRBV5-6, TRBV5-1 and TRBV20-1 belonged to this group. F measure grouped same-batch samples tightly together. Controls significantly exceeded multiple sclerosis patients in normalized Chao1 diversity.

Every TCR beta cDNA library bore unique molecular identifiers. There were about 1 to 10 million T cells, and roughly 0.5 million cDNA molecules came from them. TCRdb ran MiXCR on the PCR reads and lists one entry per CDR3 protein. The sample has a few hundred thousand distinct CDR3 sequences; roughly 35% are singletons. Germline-derived CDR1 and CDR2 are ENHRY and SYGVKD. J lost 11 bases, V lost 3 bases, and 11 bases had no gene match. The CDR3 is 14 residues long. This clonotype was seen repeatedly, ten times or more. Antigen specificity is unknown. Input material: blood. The TCR comes from a girl between 10 and 17 years old with multiple sclerosis. The V call is TRBV10-3, the J call TRBJ2-5; 8 positions agree with TRBD1. The CDR3 coding sequence is TGTGCCATCAGTGACCAGGGGGCGCAGAACAAGCAGTACTTC. Translating it yields CAISDQGAQNKQYF.